This TCR beta chain was captured by sequencing in a study of cytomegalovirus exposure and HLA in healthy donors. Study details: The same platform as the roughly 700 first-cohort repertoires was used for the 100 to 150 validation repertoires, a later analysis reported.

Sequencing used immunoSEQ multiplex PCR; TCRdb keeps in-frame clones, though not all of them. The repertoire consists of 97,000 or so clones, with approximately 95% occurring once and the leading ten covering around 0.85%. Turning to this clone: What it binds is not known.

With 5 bases clipped from V and 1 base from J, the junction kept 6 bases outside the gene matches. In germline, CDR1 is MNHEY, CDR2 SMNVEV (reference sequence). The CDR3 runs to 15 residues. Study-level points and caveats: Reports described diagnosis of cytomegalovirus status by the classifier as highly specific and sensitive. Cytomegalovirus association was listed for about 150 TCR beta chains. In vitro testing confirmed three CMV-associated chains as specific for CMV antigens.

Sequencing used PBMCs. The chain couples TRBV27 to TRBJ1-1; 8 bases match TRBD1. This sequence was found in a young woman in good health and CMV-seronegative. The CDR3 here is CASSLDRGGNTEAFF. CDR3 in DNA: TGTGCCAGCAGTCTCGACAGGGGAGGGAACACTGAAGCTTTCTTT.